This T cell receptor (beta chain) was captured by sequencing in a study of blood T cell repertoires in COVID-19. The wider study: Acute and convalescent COVID-19 specimens originated in the United States, Italy and Spain.

Clones were read by immunoSEQ multiplex PCR, and TCRdb kept only the in-frame ones, dropping some. Here the sample spans some 170,000 clones, over 80% being singletons. The germline V and J ends were trimmed by 3 bases and 7 bases, with 19 bases remaining between them. There are 15 residues in the CDR3. The V gene's germline CDR1 is MGHRA and CDR2 YSYEKL. This clone was detected a few times. The sample comprised peripheral blood. The V gene is TRBV4-1, the J gene TRBJ2-7; D may be TRBD2 (6 bases). The receptor was isolated from a woman older than 75 with active or convalescent COVID-19. CDR3 residues: CASSQGDLPTREQYF. The CDR3, as DNA: TGCGCCAGCAGCCAGGGGGACTTGCCTACGAGAGAGCAGTACTTC.